Listed below are T cell receptor beta chains from one sample, sequenced in a study of cytomegalovirus exposure and HLA in healthy donors. Libraries were prepared by immunoSEQ multiplex PCR; TCRdb keeps only in-frame clonotypes and omits some of them. The sample lists roughly 120,000 clones; about 83% were seen once. The sample was PBMCs. All receptors come from a woman in her twenties or thirties in good health and CMV-seronegative. CDR3s include the opening cysteine and the closing phenylalanine or tryptophan. The D gene is left open where the match is weak. Size is stated for part of the rows, as once, few or many counts, or as a class when the clone is expanded.

abundance: NA
d_gene: TRBD1
v_gene: TRBV12-5
j_gene: TRBJ1-2
CDR3aa: CASGNRDRGLNYGYTF
CDR3nt: TGTGCTAGTGGAAACCGGGACAGGGGTCTAAACTATGGCTACACCTTC

abundance: NA
d_gene: NA
v_gene: TRBV29-1
j_gene: TRBJ2-1
CDR3aa: CSVDPSLNEQFF
CDR3nt: TGCAGCGTTGATCCCAGTCTGAATGAGCAGTTCTTC

abundance: NA
d_gene: TRBD1
v_gene: TRBV19
j_gene: TRBJ1-4
CDR3aa: CASSGWDSLPTNEKLFF
CDR3nt: TGTGCCAGTAGTGGGTGGGACAGCCTGCCAACTAATGAAAAACTGTTTTTT

abundance: NA
d_gene: TRBD1
v_gene: TRBV7-6
j_gene: TRBJ2-2
CDR3aa: CASSSLGTGGKGTGELFF
CDR3nt: TGTGCCAGCAGCAGTCTTGGGACAGGGGGAAAAGGCACCGGGGAGCTGTTTTTT

abundance: NA
d_gene: TRBD1
v_gene: TRBV6-5
j_gene: TRBJ1-2
CDR3aa: CASSSTGQGMRGYTF
CDR3nt: TGTGCCAGCAGTTCCACGGGACAGGGAATGCGGGGCTACACCTTC

abundance: few
d_gene: TRBD1
v_gene: TRBV2
j_gene: TRBJ1-6
CDR3aa: CASSDGQGDNSPLHF
CDR3nt: TGTGCCAGCAGTGACGGACAGGGGGACAATTCACCCCTCCACTTT

abundance: NA
d_gene: NA
v_gene: TRBV20-1
j_gene: TRBJ2-5
CDR3aa: CSARLGEPQYF
CDR3nt: TGCAGTGCTCGACTAGGAGAGCCCCAGTACTTC

abundance: NA
d_gene: TRBD2
v_gene: TRBV19
j_gene: TRBJ2-3
CDR3aa: CASSESGAVTDTQYF
CDR3nt: TGTGCCAGTAGTGAAAGCGGGGCCGTCACAGATACGCAGTATTTT

abundance: NA
d_gene: TRBD2
v_gene: TRBV5-1
j_gene: TRBJ2-1
CDR3aa: CASSANLAGGRDEQFF
CDR3nt: TGCGCCAGCAGCGCCAATCTAGCGGGGGGTAGGGATGAGCAGTTCTTC

abundance: NA
d_gene: TRBD2
v_gene: TRBV5-1
j_gene: TRBJ2-3
CDR3aa: CASSQARGLAGTGTDTQYF
CDR3nt: TGCGCCAGCAGCCAGGCCAGGGGACTAGCGGGGACCGGCACAGATACGCAGTATTTT

abundance: few
d_gene: NA
v_gene: TRBV27
j_gene: TRBJ1-2
CDR3aa: CASSPRQSYGYTF
CDR3nt: TGTGCCAGCAGTCCCCGACAGAGCTATGGCTACACCTTC

abundance: NA
d_gene: TRBD2
v_gene: TRBV6-5
j_gene: TRBJ2-7
CDR3aa: CASTGTSGGKQYF
CDR3nt: TGTGCCAGCACCGGGACTAGCGGGGGGAAGCAGTACTTC

abundance: NA
d_gene: NA
v_gene: TRBV7-3
j_gene: TRBJ2-7
CDR3aa: CASSLRPGRNEQYF
CDR3nt: TGTGCCAGCAGCTTACGCCCGGGGAGAAACGAGCAGTACTTC

abundance: once
d_gene: NA
v_gene: TRBV28
j_gene: TRBJ1-1
CDR3aa: CASMVQAFEAFF
CDR3nt: TGTGCCAGCATGGTTCAGGCTTTTGAAGCTTTCTTT

abundance: once
d_gene: NA
v_gene: TRBV18
j_gene: TRBJ1-1
CDR3aa: CASSPSGPDTEAFF
CDR3nt: TGTGCCAGCTCACCATCGGGTCCAGACACTGAAGCTTTCTTT

abundance: NA
d_gene: NA
v_gene: TRBV5-1
j_gene: TRBJ2-1
CDR3aa: CASSLGETPVHNEQFF
CDR3nt: TGCGCCAGCAGCTTAGGGGAAACCCCCGTCCACAATGAGCAGTTCTTC

abundance: NA
d_gene: NA
v_gene: TRBV5-1
j_gene: TRBJ2-2
CDR3aa: CASSPTGNTGELFF
CDR3nt: TGCGCCAGCAGCCCTACAGGGAACACCGGGGAGCTGTTTTTT

abundance: once
d_gene: NA
v_gene: TRBV19
j_gene: TRBJ1-2
CDR3aa: CASKARETAYGYTF
CDR3nt: TGTGCCAGTAAGGCCCGGGAGACAGCGTATGGCTACACCTTC

abundance: once
d_gene: TRBD2
v_gene: TRBV5-4
j_gene: TRBJ2-1
CDR3aa: CASSLGSAGGSYNEQFF
CDR3nt: TGTGCCAGCAGCTTGGGGTCGGCGGGGGGATCCTACAATGAGCAGTTCTTC

abundance: NA
d_gene: NA
v_gene: TRBV4-2
j_gene: TRBJ1-1
CDR3aa: CASSRETGAFF
CDR3nt: TGTGCCAGCAGCCGAGAGACCGGGGCTTTCTTT

abundance: NA
d_gene: TRBD1
v_gene: TRBV15
j_gene: TRBJ2-7
CDR3aa: CATSGDRGPYEQYF
CDR3nt: TGTGCCACCAGCGGGGACAGGGGGCCGTACGAGCAGTACTTC

abundance: NA
d_gene: TRBD1
v_gene: TRBV18
j_gene: TRBJ2-1
CDR3aa: CASSPLETGGNEQFF
CDR3nt: TGTGCCAGCTCACCACTGGAGACAGGGGGCAATGAGCAGTTCTTC

abundance: NA
d_gene: NA
v_gene: TRBV12-5
j_gene: TRBJ2-4
CDR3aa: CASVTWGASKNIQYF
CDR3nt: TGTGCTAGTGTTACATGGGGAGCCTCCAAAAACATTCAGTACTTC

abundance: NA
d_gene: NA
v_gene: TRBV7-2
j_gene: TRBJ1-1
CDR3aa: CASSLLQAGTEAFF
CDR3nt: TGTGCCAGCAGCTTACTCCAGGCGGGGACTGAAGCTTTCTTT

abundance: NA
d_gene: TRBD1
v_gene: TRBV7-9
j_gene: TRBJ2-7
CDR3aa: CASSTGGMEQYF
CDR3nt: TGTGCCAGCAGCACAGGGGGGATGGAGCAGTACTTC

abundance: once
d_gene: TRBD1
v_gene: TRBV18
j_gene: TRBJ2-1
CDR3aa: CASSPRQGAENEQFF
CDR3nt: TGTGCCAGCTCACCCCGACAGGGGGCAGAGAATGAGCAGTTCTTC

abundance: NA
d_gene: TRBD2
v_gene: TRBV4-1
j_gene: TRBJ2-3
CDR3aa: CASSQVEPGLVSSDTQYF
CDR3nt: TGCGCCAGCAGCCAAGTCGAACCGGGACTAGTTTCGTCGGATACGCAGTATTTT

abundance: once
d_gene: NA
v_gene: TRBV7-8
j_gene: TRBJ2-1
CDR3aa: CASSLEFFGDSFF
CDR3nt: TGTGCCAGCAGCTTAGAATTTTTCGGGGATTCGTTCTTC

abundance: few
d_gene: TRBD1
v_gene: TRBV5-6
j_gene: TRBJ2-1
CDR3aa: CASTGTGGYNEQFF
CDR3nt: TGTGCCAGCACCGGGACAGGGGGTTACAATGAGCAGTTCTTC

abundance: NA
d_gene: TRBD2
v_gene: TRBV29-1
j_gene: TRBJ2-1
CDR3aa: CSVPPGLAGGPHNEQFF
CDR3nt: TGCAGCGTTCCCCCGGGACTAGCGGGGGGGCCCCACAATGAGCAGTTCTTC

abundance: NA
d_gene: TRBD2
v_gene: TRBV5-1
j_gene: TRBJ2-1
CDR3aa: CASSLPSGGPPHNEQFF
CDR3nt: TGCGCCAGCAGCTTGCCTAGCGGGGGGCCCCCCCACAATGAGCAGTTCTTC

abundance: NA
d_gene: TRBD1
v_gene: TRBV14
j_gene: TRBJ2-1
CDR3aa: CASSQDGTGFREQFF
CDR3nt: TGTGCCAGCAGCCAAGACGGGACAGGGTTCCGAGAGCAGTTCTTC